The clone carrying this T cell receptor beta chain was seen only a few times. Its target is not known. The data derive from a study of T-cell reconstitution after alpha-beta-depleted transplantation in children. The CDR3 totals 20 residues. Trimming stripped 3 bases from V and 5 bases from J, with 29 bases between. Germline-derived CDR1 and CDR2 are MDHEN and SYDVKM. The study's findings and limits: The study traced high day-60 TCRbeta diversity in some patients to surviving recipient T cells and thymic progenitors. Several hundred expanded graft clones reportedly gave rise to the alpha-beta T cells present about two months after transplant.

Using unique molecular identifiers, the investigators prepared the TCRbeta library. Via MiXCR, TCRdb re-called the PCR reads, giving one row per CDR3 protein. Of a few hundred thousand distinct CDR3 sequences listed, about a quarter are singletons. Specimen: PBMCs, collected before TCRalphabeta/CD19-depleted stem cell transplant. V is TRBV28 and J is TRBJ1-5, with D possibly being TRBD1 (6 bases). The sequence was collected from a boy in the first two years of life with Wiskott-Aldrich syndrome, due to receive a stem cell transplant. Written as DNA, the CDR3 is TGTGCCAGCAGTTTTGGATACAGGGAGGAGACCCCTAAGCCTTATCAGCCCCAGCATTTT. Protein: CASSFGYREETPKPYQPQHF. Drawing the rest from reference TRBV28 and TRBJ1-5, the complete variable domain is DVKVTQSSRYLVKRTGEKVFLECVQDMDHENMFWYRQDPGLGLRLIYFSYDVKMKEKGDIPEGYSVSREKKERFSLILESASTNQTSMYLCASSFGYREETPKPYQPQHFGDGTRLSIL.